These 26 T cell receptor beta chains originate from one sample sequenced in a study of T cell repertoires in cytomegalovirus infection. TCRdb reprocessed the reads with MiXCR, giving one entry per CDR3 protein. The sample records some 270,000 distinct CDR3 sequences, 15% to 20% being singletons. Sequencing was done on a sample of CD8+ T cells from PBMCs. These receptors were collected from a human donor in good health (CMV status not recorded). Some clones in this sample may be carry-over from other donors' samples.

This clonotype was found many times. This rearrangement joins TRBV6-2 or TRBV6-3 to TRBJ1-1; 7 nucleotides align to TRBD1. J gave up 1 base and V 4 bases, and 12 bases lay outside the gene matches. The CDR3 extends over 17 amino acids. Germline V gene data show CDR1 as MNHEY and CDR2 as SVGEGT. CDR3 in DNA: TGTGCCAGCAGTTTCGACCTACTGGGACAGAGGAACACTGAAGCTTTCTTT. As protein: CASSFDLLGQRNTEAFF.

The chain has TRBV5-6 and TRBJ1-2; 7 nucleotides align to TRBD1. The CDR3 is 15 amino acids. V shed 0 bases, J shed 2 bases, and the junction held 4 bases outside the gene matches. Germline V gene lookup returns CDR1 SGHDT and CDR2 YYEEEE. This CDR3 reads CASSLESDRNYGYTF. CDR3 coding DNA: TGTGCCAGCAGCTTGGAGTCGGACAGGAACTATGGCTACACCTTC. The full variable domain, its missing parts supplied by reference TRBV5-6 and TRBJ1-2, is DAGVTQSPTHLIKTRGQQVTLRCSPKSGHDTVSWYQQALGQGPQFIFQYYEEEERQRGNFPDRFSGHQFPNYSSELNVNALLLGDSALYLCASSLESDRNYGYTFGSGTRLTVV.

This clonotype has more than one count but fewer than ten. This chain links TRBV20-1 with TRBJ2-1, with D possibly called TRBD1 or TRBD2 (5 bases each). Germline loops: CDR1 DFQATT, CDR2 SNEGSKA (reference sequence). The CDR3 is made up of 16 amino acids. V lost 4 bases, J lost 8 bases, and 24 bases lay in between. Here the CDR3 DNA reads TGCAGTGCTAAGAATGGAGAGGGGCCGGATTGGGATGAGCAGTTCTTC. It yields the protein CSAKNGEGPDWDEQFF.

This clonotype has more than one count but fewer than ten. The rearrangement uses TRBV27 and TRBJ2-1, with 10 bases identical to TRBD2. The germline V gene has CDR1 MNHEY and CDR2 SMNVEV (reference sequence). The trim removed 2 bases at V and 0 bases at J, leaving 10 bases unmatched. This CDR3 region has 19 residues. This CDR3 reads CASSLPASGGAISYNEQFF. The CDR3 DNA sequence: TGTGCCAGCAGTTTACCCGCTAGCGGGGGCGCGATCTCCTACAATGAGCAGTTCTTC.

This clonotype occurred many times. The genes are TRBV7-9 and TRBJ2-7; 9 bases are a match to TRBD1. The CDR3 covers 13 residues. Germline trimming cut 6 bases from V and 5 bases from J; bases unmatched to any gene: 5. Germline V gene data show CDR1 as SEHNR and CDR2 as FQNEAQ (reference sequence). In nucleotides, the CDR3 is TGTGCCAGCAGTTCCGGGACAGGGAACGAGCAGTACTTC. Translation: CASSSGTGNEQYF.

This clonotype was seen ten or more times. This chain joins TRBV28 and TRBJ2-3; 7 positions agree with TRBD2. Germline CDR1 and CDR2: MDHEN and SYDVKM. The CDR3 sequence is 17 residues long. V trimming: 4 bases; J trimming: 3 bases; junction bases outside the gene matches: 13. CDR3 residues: CASSSNDWGRETDTQYF. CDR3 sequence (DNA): TGTGCCAGCAGTTCAAACGACTGGGGGAGGGAGACAGATACGCAGTATTTT.

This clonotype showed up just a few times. This CDR3 is CSARGVRDTEAFF. The CDR3 DNA follows: TGCAGTGCACGAGGGGTTCGGGACACTGAAGCTTTCTTT. This chain links TRBV20-1 with TRBJ1-1; D is perhaps TRBD1 (5 bases). The germline V gene has CDR1 DFQATT and CDR2 SNEGSKA (reference sequence). V lost 6 bases and J lost 3, with 14 bases in between. The CDR3 has 13 residues.

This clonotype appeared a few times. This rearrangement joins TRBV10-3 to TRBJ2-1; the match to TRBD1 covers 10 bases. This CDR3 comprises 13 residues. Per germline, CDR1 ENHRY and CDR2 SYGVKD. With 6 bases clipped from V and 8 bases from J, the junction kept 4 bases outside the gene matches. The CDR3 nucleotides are TGTGCCATCAGAGACAGGGGGCGGGATGAGCAGTTCTTC. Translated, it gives CAIRDRGRDEQFF.

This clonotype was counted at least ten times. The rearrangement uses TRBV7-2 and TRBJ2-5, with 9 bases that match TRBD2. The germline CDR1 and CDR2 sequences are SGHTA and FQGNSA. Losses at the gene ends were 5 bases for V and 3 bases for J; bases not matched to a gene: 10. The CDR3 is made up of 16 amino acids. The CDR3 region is CASSVSGGPLEETQYF. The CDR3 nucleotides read TGTGCCAGCAGCGTCAGCGGGGGGCCCTTAGAAGAGACCCAGTACTTC.

This CDR3 reads CSARDRNDPPFLSPLHF. The CDR3 DNA reads TGCAGTGCTAGAGATCGTAATGATCCCCCCTTTTTGTCACCCCTCCACTTT. This chain uses TRBV20-1 with TRBJ1-6, with D uncertain. Germline V gives CDR1 DFQATT, CDR2 SNEGSKA (reference sequence). V was shortened by 0 bases and J by 10 bases, with 22 bases between the two germline ends. There are 17 residues in the CDR3.

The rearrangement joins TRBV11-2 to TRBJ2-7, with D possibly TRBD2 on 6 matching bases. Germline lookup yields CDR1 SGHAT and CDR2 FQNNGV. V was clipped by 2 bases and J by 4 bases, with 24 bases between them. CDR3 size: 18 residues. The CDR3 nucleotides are TGTGCCAGCAGCTTAAGAGGAGGGCCTATTTTCTGGCCTTACGAGCAGTACTTC. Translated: CASSLRGGPIFWPYEQYF.

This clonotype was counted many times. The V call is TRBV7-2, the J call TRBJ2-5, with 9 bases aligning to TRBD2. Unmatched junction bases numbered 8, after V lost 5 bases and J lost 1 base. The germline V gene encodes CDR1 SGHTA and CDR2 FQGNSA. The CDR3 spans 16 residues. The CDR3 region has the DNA TGTGCCAGCAGCGCCGTTTTAGCGGGGGCCCAAGAGACCCAGTACTTC. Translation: CASSAVLAGAQETQYF.

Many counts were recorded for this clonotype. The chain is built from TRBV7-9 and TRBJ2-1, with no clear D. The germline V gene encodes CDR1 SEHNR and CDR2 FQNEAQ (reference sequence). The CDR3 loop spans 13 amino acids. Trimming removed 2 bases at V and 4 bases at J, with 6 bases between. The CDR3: CASSLQNYNEQFF. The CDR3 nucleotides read TGTGCCAGCAGCTTACAGAATTACAATGAGCAGTTCTTC.

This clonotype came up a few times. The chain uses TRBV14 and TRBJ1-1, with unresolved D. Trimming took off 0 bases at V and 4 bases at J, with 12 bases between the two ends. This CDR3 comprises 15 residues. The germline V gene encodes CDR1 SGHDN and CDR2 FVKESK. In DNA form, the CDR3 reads TGTGCCAGCAGCCAAGATTGGGGTCGGGGCACTGAAGCTTTCTTT. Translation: CASSQDWGRGTEAFF.

DNA for the CDR3: TGTGCCAGCAGCTTGTCAGCGGGCCTCAATGAGCAGTTCTTC. It is translated as CASSLSAGLNEQFF. The rearrangement uses TRBV5-5 and TRBJ2-1, with TRBD2 as a possible D gene (6 bases). The CDR3 has 14 amino acids. V was clipped by 1 base and J by 6 bases, with 11 bases between them. Germline V gene data show CDR1 as SGHKS and CDR2 as YYEKEE (reference sequence).

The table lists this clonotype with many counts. CDR3 sequence reads: CASSEISGGGYTF. The CDR3 DNA is TGTGCCAGCAGCGAAATTTCGGGGGGTGGCTACACCTTC. The chain employs TRBV7-2 and TRBJ1-2, with D perhaps TRBD1 (5 bases). Germline V gene lookup returns CDR1 SGHTA and CDR2 FQGNSA. V was cut by 5 bases and J by 7 bases, with 14 bases left in between. This CDR3 has 13 residues.

CDR3 sequence: CASSLGPDRGGDTSGANVLTF. CDR3 in DNA: TGTGCCAGCAGCTTAGGGCCCGATCGAGGGGGTGATACCTCTGGGGCCAACGTCCTGACTTTC. The chain combines TRBV7-9 with TRBJ2-6; D is possibly TRBD1 (6 bases). Germline assignment: CDR1 SEHNR and CDR2 FQNEAQ (reference sequence). V was pared by 1 base and J by 0 bases, with 22 bases between. This CDR3 has 21 amino acids.

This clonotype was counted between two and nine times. CDR3 loop: CASSALTSGVSYEQYF. DNA for the CDR3: TGTGCCAGCAGTGCCCTAACTAGCGGGGTCTCCTACGAGCAGTACTTC. The genes are TRBV28 and TRBJ2-7; 10 nucleotides match TRBD2. Germline CDR1 MDHEN, CDR2 SYDVKM. V lost 5 bases to trimming and J lost 0 bases; unmatched junction nucleotides: 7. The CDR3 extends over 16 amino acids.

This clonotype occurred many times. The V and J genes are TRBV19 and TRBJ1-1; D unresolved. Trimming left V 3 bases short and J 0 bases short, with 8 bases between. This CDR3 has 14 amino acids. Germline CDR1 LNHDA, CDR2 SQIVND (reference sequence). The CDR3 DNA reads TGTGCCAGTAGTATTGCTGTGATGAACACTGAAGCTTTCTTT. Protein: CASSIAVMNTEAFF.

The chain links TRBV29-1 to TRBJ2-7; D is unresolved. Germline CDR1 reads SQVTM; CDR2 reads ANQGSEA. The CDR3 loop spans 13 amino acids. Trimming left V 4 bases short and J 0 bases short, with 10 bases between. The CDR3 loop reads CSVVDFSSYEQYF. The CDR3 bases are TGCAGCGTTGTAGATTTCAGCTCCTACGAGCAGTACTTC.

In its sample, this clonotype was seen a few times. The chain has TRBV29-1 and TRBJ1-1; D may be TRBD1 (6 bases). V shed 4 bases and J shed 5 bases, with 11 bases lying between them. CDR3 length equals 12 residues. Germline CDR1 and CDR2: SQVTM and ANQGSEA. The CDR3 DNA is TGCAGCGTTGCCGCTGGACAGACTGAAGCTTTCTTT. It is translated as CSVAAGQTEAFF. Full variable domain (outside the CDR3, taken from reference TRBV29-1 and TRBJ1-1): SAVISQKPSRDICQRGTSLTIQCQVDSQVTMMFWYRQQPGQSLTLIATANQGSEATYESGFVIDKFPISRPNLTFSTLTVSNMSPEDSSIYLCSVAAGQTEAFFGQGTRLTVV.

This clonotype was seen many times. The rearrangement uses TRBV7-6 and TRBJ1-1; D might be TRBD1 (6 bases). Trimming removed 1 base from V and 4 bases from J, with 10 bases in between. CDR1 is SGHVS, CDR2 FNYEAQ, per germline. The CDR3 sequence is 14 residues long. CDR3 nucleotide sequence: TGTGCCAGCAGCTTAGGACGAGGGGGCACTGAAGCTTTCTTT. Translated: CASSLGRGGTEAFF.

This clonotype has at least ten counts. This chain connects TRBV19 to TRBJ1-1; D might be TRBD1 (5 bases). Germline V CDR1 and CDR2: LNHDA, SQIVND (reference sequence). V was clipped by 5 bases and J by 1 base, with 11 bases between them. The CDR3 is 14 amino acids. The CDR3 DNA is TGTGCCAGTAGTCCCGGGACGGAGAACACTGAAGCTTTCTTT. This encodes CASSPGTENTEAFF.

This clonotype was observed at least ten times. The CDR3 is CASSQGELGQETQYF. CDR3 bases: TGTGCCAGCAGCCAGGGGGAGCTCGGGCAAGAGACCCAGTACTTC. The rearrangement joins TRBV7-6 to TRBJ2-5, with 7 bases matching TRBD1. The CDR3 sequence is 15 residues long. CDR1 and CDR2 from the germline V gene are SGHVS and FNYEAQ. The V gene end was trimmed by 5 bases and the J gene end by 2 bases; junction bases not matched to a gene: 8.

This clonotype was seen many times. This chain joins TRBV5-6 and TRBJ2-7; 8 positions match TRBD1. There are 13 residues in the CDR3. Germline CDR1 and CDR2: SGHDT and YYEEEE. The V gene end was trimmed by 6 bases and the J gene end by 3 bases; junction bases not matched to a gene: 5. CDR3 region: CASTTQGDYEQYF. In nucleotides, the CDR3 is TGTGCCAGCACCACACAGGGGGACTACGAGCAGTACTTC.

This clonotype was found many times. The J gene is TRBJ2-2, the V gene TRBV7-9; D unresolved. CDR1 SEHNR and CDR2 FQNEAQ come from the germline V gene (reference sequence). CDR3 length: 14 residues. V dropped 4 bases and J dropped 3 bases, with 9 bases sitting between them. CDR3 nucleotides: TGTGCCAGCAGCTCCCGGGTCCACACCGGGGAGCTGTTTTTT. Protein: CASSSRVHTGELFF.